This T cell receptor (beta chain) was sequenced during a study of cytomegalovirus exposure and HLA in healthy donors. A few counts support this clone. Antigen: not known. The germline V and J ends were trimmed by 3 bases and 2 bases, with 8 bases remaining between them. The CDR3 is 14 residues long. The germline gives CDR1 SGHTA, CDR2 FQGNSA. PCR used 60 Vbeta primers and 13 Jbeta primers. The method was immunoSEQ multiplex PCR; TCRdb's version includes in-frame clones alone and lacks a portion of them. There are some 180,000 clones in the sample; approximately 12% occur only once, and about 7.8% lies in the top ten. Study outcomes and limitations: Exclusion applied to some V segments, including TRBV6-2 and TRBV6-3, as they were indistinguishable. Presence/absence results assume similar sequencing depth per donor, which may not hold. A highly shared variant cluster was judged a likely technical artifact.

The sequence derives from a man aged 45-65 years in good health and CMV-seropositive. The sample taken for sequencing was PBMCs. The chain recombines TRBV7-2 with TRBJ2-1, with D maybe TRBD1 (5 bases). This CDR3 is CASSLAGTYNEQFF. The CDR3, as DNA: TGTGCCAGCAGCTTGGCAGGGACCTACAATGAGCAGTTCTTC.